Following are 14 T cell receptor beta chains from one sample sequenced in a study of blood T cell repertoires in COVID-19. Libraries were prepared by immunoSEQ multiplex PCR; TCRdb keeps only in-frame clonotypes and omits some of them. The profile shows about 200,000 clones, about 82% of them singletons. Sample: PBMCs or T cells enriched from blood (not recorded which). The origin of the receptors is a man aged 35-49 years with acute COVID-19.

The chain uses TRBV3-1 (or the pseudogene TRBV3-2) and TRBJ2-7, with TRBD1 matching over 8 bases. Germline values: CDR1 LGHDT, CDR2 YNNKEL (reference sequence). The CDR3 totals 12 residues. V gave up 11 bases and J gave up 3 bases; unmatched junction bases: 6. This chain's CDR3 is CAGRTGLYEQYF. In DNA, the CDR3 is TGTGCCGGGCGGACAGGGCTCTACGAGCAGTACTTC.

The chain employs TRBV5-1 and TRBJ2-7; 10 bases line up with TRBD1. The V segment lost 3 bases and the J segment 4 bases; nucleotides outside the gene matches: 1. This CDR3 contains 13 residues. Germline CDR1 reads SGHRS; CDR2 reads YFSETQ. The CDR3 sequence: CASSWGQGYEQYF. The CDR3 DNA reads TGCGCCAGCAGCTGGGGACAGGGGTACGAGCAGTACTTC.

This chain uses TRBV7-2 with TRBJ1-5; no clear D gene. V was pared by 0 bases and J by 0 bases, with 6 bases between. The CDR3 spans 15 residues. The germline V gene encodes CDR1 SGHTA and CDR2 FQGNSA. Here the CDR3 reads CASSLARNSNQPQHF. CDR3 nucleotide sequence: TGTGCCAGCAGCTTAGCCAGAAATAGCAATCAGCCCCAGCATTTT.

The CDR3 DNA reads as TGTGCCAGTAGTATTCTGAGCCCCCGGGGGGGGGAGACCCAGTACTTC. Its translation: CASSILSPRGGETQYF. The chain recombines TRBV19 with TRBJ2-5, with 8 bases fitting TRBD2. V gave up 3 bases and J gave up 5 bases; unmatched junction bases: 11. Per the germline V gene, CDR1 is LNHDA and CDR2 is SQIVND (reference sequence). The CDR3 is 16 amino acids.

CDR3 residues: CASRREGAATEAFF. The CDR3 DNA follows: TGTGCCAGCAGAAGAGAGGGGGCCGCCACTGAAGCTTTCTTT. The chain employs TRBV7-2 and TRBJ1-1; TRBD1 matches 7 bases. This CDR3 has 14 amino acids. Germline V gives CDR1 SGHTA, CDR2 FQGNSA. J lost 4 bases, V lost 6 bases, and 8 bases had no gene match.

This chain connects TRBV29-1 to TRBJ2-5, with 8 bases lining up with TRBD1. Trimming took 6 bases from V and 4 from J; bases not matched to a gene: 7. The length of the CDR3 is 13 residues. Per the germline V gene, CDR1 is SQVTM and CDR2 is ANQGSEA. The CDR3 DNA sequence: TGCAGCGTCACACAGGGGGTCTTAGAGACCCAGTACTTC. It encodes CSVTQGVLETQYF. The complete variable domain, with remaining parts taken from reference TRBV29-1 and TRBJ2-5, reads SAVISQKPSRDICQRGTSLTIQCQVDSQVTMMFWYRQQPGQSLTLIATANQGSEATYESGFVIDKFPISRPNLTFSTLTVSNMSPEDSSIYLCSVTQGVLETQYFGPGTRLLVL.

The chain's CDR3 is CASSRGGQGGETQYF. The DNA for the CDR3 is TGTGCCAGCAGCCGAGGGGGCCAGGGAGGAGAGACCCAGTACTTC. The chain couples TRBV11-2 to TRBJ2-5; possibly TRBD1 for D (7 bases). The V gene lost 5 bases and the J gene lost 4 bases, with 17 bases spanning the gap. Germline V CDR1 and CDR2: SGHAT, FQNNGV. The CDR3 consists of 15 residues.

The chain has TRBV5-1 and TRBJ1-5; 9 bases are shared with TRBD1. The J segment lost 7 bases and the V segment lost 4 bases, leaving 9 bases of the junction unmatched. This CDR3 has 15 residues. Looked up from germline, CDR1 is SGHRS and CDR2 is YFSETQ. The CDR3 DNA reads as TGCGCCAGCAGCGAGGGACAGGGCGATGGACAGCCCCAGCATTTT. Its translation: CASSEGQGDGQPQHF.

This chain uses TRBV30 with TRBJ2-7; D might be TRBD1 (5 bases). The CDR3 consists of 15 residues. Germline V gene sequence: CDR1 GTSNPN, CDR2 SVGIG (reference sequence). V lost 5 bases and J lost 5, with 22 bases in between. CDR3 sequence reads: CAWDGGPNRRDEQYF. The DNA for the CDR3 is TGTGCCTGGGACGGTGGGCCCAACAGGCGTGACGAGCAGTACTTC.

This chain uses TRBV7-9 with TRBJ2-1, with 8 bases fitting TRBD1. CDR3 size: 15 residues. Losses at the gene ends were 4 bases for V and 7 bases for J; bases not matched to a gene: 9. CDR1 is SEHNR, CDR2 FQNEAQ, per germline (reference sequence). This CDR3 reads CASSSGQGIGNEQFF. DNA for the CDR3: TGTGCCAGCAGCTCCGGACAGGGCATCGGAAATGAGCAGTTCTTC.

This chain uses TRBV7-9 with TRBJ1-1; 8 positions match TRBD1. Germline V lookup: CDR1 SEHNR, CDR2 FQNEAQ (reference sequence). This CDR3 is built from 17 residues. The J segment lost 0 bases and the V segment lost 6 bases, leaving 12 bases of the junction unmatched. CDR3 nucleotide sequence: TGTGCCAGCAGGAATCCCGGGACAGGCTTGATGAACACTGAAGCTTTCTTT. It codes for CASRNPGTGLMNTEAFF.

J is TRBJ1-2 and V is TRBV7-9, with TRBD1 matching over 7 bases. Germline CDR1 is SEHNR and CDR2 is FQNEAQ (reference sequence). Trimming took 2 bases from V and 2 from J; bases not matched to a gene: 8. The CDR3 is 16 residues long. The CDR3 spells CASSLPGDSGNYGYTF. CDR3 coding DNA: TGTGCCAGCAGCTTACCTGGGGACAGCGGAAACTATGGCTACACCTTC.

The chain has TRBV9 and TRBJ1-4; no firm D call. The ends were cut back, 4 bases at V and 0 bases at J, with 13 bases in the middle. The CDR3 covers 16 residues. CDR1 SGDLS and CDR2 YYNGEE come from the germline V gene. CDR3: CASSPTTAATNEKLFF. In DNA form, the CDR3 reads TGTGCCAGCAGCCCGACGACTGCCGCAACTAATGAAAAACTGTTTTTT.

The chain links TRBV28 to TRBJ2-1, with D unclear. From germline, CDR1 is MDHEN and CDR2 SYDVKM. The CDR3 runs to 15 residues. Between the trimmed V and J ends, which lost 6 bases and 5 bases, there was a span of 17 bases. The CDR3 nucleotides read TGTGCCAGCAGCCCTCACCGTTTAGCAGACAATGAGCAGTTCTTC. Its protein product is CASSPHRLADNEQFF.